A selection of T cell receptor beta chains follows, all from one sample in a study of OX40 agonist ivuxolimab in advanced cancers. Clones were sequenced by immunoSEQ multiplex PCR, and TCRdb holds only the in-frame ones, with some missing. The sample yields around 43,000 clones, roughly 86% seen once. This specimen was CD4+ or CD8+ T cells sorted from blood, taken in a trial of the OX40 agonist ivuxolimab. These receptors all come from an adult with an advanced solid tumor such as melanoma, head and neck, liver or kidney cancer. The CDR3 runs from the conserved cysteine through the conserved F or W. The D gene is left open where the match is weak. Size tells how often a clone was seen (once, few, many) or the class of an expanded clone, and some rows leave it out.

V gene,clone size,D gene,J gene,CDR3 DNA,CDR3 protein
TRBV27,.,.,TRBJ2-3,TGTGCCAGCACCTCCAGACATCCTAGCACAGATACGCAGTATTTT,CASTSRHPSTDTQYF
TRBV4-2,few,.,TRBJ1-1,TGTGCCAGCAGCCAAGTACTTTCCACGGGGCCTTTCTTT,CASSQVLSTGPFF
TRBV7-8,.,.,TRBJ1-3,TGTGCCAGCAGCCAGCTTCCCCGGCCTGGAAACACCATATATTTT,CASSQLPRPGNTIYF
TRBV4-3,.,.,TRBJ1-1,TGCGCCAGCAGCCAAGAAACGGGGGGAGGAGCTGAAGCTTTCTTT,CASSQETGGGAEAFF
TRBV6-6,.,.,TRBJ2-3,TGTGCCAGCAGTTACGTAGGGTCAGATACGCAGTATTTT,CASSYVGSDTQYF
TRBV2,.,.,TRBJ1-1,TGTGCCAGCAGTGAAGAGCTTAACACTGAAGCTTTCTTT,CASSEELNTEAFF
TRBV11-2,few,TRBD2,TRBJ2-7,TGTGCCAGCACCCTAAGCGGGGAGGAGCAGTACTTC,CASTLSGEEQYF
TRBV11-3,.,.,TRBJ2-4,TGTGCCAGCAGCGGGGAAGAGGTACCAGGAAACATTCAGTACTTC,CASSGEEVPGNIQYF
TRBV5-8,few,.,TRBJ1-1,TGTGCCAGCCGAAAGGGTCCGTGGGGAGCTTTCTTT,CASRKGPWGAFF
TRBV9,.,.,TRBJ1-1,TGTGCCAGCAGCGGGACAGCTTGGTCTGAAGCTTTCTTT,CASSGTAWSEAFF
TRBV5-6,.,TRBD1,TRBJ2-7,TGTGCCAGCAGCTTGGGTGGGACAGGGGGTTACGAGCAGTACTTC,CASSLGGTGGYEQYF
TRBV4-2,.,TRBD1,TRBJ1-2,TGTGCCAGCAACCGACAGGGCACTAAGAACTATGGCTACACCTTC,CASNRQGTKNYGYTF
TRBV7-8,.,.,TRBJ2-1,TGTGCCAGCAGCCCCCGACTAGTGGGGGGGCCTATGGGTGAGCAGTTCTTC,CASSPRLVGGPMGEQFF
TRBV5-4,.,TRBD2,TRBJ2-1,TGTGCCAGCAGCTGGGGTGGTAGTGGGGGGGCCTACAATGAGCAGTTCTTC,CASSWGGSGGAYNEQFF
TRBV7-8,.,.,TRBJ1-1,TGTGCCAGCAGCGAACTGGGGGATCGAACTGGCACTGAAGCTTTCTTT,CASSELGDRTGTEAFF
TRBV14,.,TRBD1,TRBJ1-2,TGTGCCAGCAGCCAAACGTCGACAGGGGGACGGTATGGCTACACCTTC,CASSQTSTGGRYGYTF
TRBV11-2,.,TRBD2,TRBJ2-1,TGTGCCAGCAGCTTCATGGGGGGGGACCCTGTCCACAATGAGCAGTTCTTC,CASSFMGGDPVHNEQFF
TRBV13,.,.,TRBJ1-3,TGTGCCAGCAGCACGGGGATGGGCGTCTCTGGAAACACCATATATTTT,CASSTGMGVSGNTIYF
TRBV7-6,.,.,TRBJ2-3,TGTGCCAGCAGCCGATACACAGATACGCAGTATTTT,CASSRYTDTQYF
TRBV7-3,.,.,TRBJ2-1,TGTGCCAGCAGCTTAGGGTTTAGGAATGAGCAGTTCTTC,CASSLGFRNEQFF
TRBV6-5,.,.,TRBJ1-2,TGTGCCAGCAGTTACTCGGGACCGCTATATGGCTACACCTTC,CASSYSGPLYGYTF
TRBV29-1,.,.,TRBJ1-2,TGCAGCGGGAGACTTCCGGGACCGGCTGGAGGCTACACCTTC,CSGRLPGPAGGYTF
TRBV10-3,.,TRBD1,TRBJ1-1,TGTGCCATCAGTGAGTCGAGGACAGGGGGAATTTACACTGAAGCTTTCTTT,CAISESRTGGIYTEAFF
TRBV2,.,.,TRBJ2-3,TGTGCCACCCGACAGGGACCGGCGGGGACAGATACGCAGTATTTT,CATRQGPAGTDTQYF
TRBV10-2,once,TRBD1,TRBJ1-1,TGCGCCAGCAGTGTCGGACAGGGATATAACACTGAAGCTTTCTTT,CASSVGQGYNTEAFF
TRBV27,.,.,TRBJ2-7,TGTGCCAGCGGTTATTACGAGCAGTACTTC,CASGYYEQYF
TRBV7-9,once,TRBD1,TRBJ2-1,TGTGCCAGTAGGGGGACAGGCTTCTACAATGAGCAGTTCTTC,CASRGTGFYNEQFF
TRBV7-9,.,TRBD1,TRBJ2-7,TGTGCCAGCAGCTTTACCGGGACAGACTACGAGCAGTACTTC,CASSFTGTDYEQYF
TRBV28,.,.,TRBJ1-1,TGTGCCAGCAGCCTGGGACCGATTGAAGCTTTCTTT,CASSLGPIEAFF
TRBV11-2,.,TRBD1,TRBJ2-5,TGTGCCAGCAGCCCGGGGACAGGATACCAAGAGACCCAGTACTTC,CASSPGTGYQETQYF
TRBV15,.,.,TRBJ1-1,TGTGCCACCAGCAGAGAAGTTTCCAACACTGAAGCTTTCTTT,CATSREVSNTEAFF
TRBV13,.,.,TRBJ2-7,TGTGCCAGCAGCTTAGCAGTGGGGGGAAACGACGAGCAGTACTTC,CASSLAVGGNDEQYF
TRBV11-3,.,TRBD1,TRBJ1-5,TGTGCCAGCAGTCAGGGGGGGCTTAATCAGCCCCAGCATTTT,CASSQGGLNQPQHF
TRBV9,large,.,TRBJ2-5,TGTGCCAGCAGCGGCGTAAGTGGGGGGGCCGTGGAGACCCAGTACTTC,CASSGVSGGAVETQYF
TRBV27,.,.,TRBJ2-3,TGTGCCAGCAGTTTATTGCCCCGTGACACAGATACGCAGTATTTT,CASSLLPRDTDTQYF
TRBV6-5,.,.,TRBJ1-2,TGTGCCAGCAGTTACCAGGGAATCTCTGGCTACACCTTC,CASSYQGISGYTF
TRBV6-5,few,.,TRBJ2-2,TGTGCCAGTTCCTACCGGACAGCGAACACCGGGGAGCTGTTTTTT,CASSYRTANTGELFF
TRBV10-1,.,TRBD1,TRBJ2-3,TGCGCCAGCAGAAGAGGACAGGGTGAAGATACGCAGTATTTT,CASRRGQGEDTQYF
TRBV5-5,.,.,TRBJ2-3,TGTGCCAGCAGCTTGTTCGGGGGACCCACAGATACGCAGTATTTT,CASSLFGGPTDTQYF
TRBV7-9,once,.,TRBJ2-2,TGTGCCAGCAGCTTAGTAGGGGATAGCACCGGGGAGCTGTTTTTT,CASSLVGDSTGELFF
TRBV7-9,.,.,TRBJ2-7,TGTGCCAGCAGCTTAGCGGACTCCTACGAGCAGTACTTC,CASSLADSYEQYF
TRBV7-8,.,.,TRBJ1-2,TGTGCCAGCAGCCCGTTTCTTGGTGGCTATGGCTACACCTTC,CASSPFLGGYGYTF
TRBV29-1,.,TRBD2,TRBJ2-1,TGCAGCGCCCGAGGAACTAGCGGGGGGGCAGGCTTCCACAATGAGCAGTTCTTC,CSARGTSGGAGFHNEQFF
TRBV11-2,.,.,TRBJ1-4,TGTGCCAGCAGCTTAGCAGGGGAGGATAATGAAAAACTGTTTTTT,CASSLAGEDNEKLFF
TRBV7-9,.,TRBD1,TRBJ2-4,TGTGCCAGCAGCTTAGCAAGCGACAGGGGGGCCAAAAACATTCAGTACTTC,CASSLASDRGAKNIQYF
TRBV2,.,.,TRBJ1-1,TGTGCCACCATCGGCGAGGACACTGAAGCTTTCTTT,CATIGEDTEAFF
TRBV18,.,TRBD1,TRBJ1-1,TGTGCCAGCTCACCGGGGACAGGGGTGGAGGGTACTGAAGCTTTCTTT,CASSPGTGVEGTEAFF
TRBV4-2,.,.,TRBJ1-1,TGTGCCAGCAGCCAAGTCGGGAACATGAACACTGAAGCTTTCTTT,CASSQVGNMNTEAFF